The 26 T cell receptor beta chains presented below share a single source sample, sequenced in a study of cytomegalovirus exposure and HLA in healthy donors. Primers: 60 Vbeta forward and 13 Jbeta reverse. Repertoires were generated with immunoSEQ multiplex PCR, while TCRdb's copy carries only in-frame clones and drops some. The sample lists about 52,000 clones, approximately 70% occurring once. The source material was PBMCs. These receptor sequences come from a woman aged 50 to 65 in good health and CMV-seronegative.

This clone was counted only a few times. V is TRBV7-9 and J is TRBJ2-5, with unresolved D. There are 14 residues in the CDR3. Between the trimmed V and J ends, which lost 4 bases and 4 bases, there was a span of 13 bases. Germline assignment: CDR1 SEHNR and CDR2 FQNEAQ (reference sequence). The CDR3 here is CASSSFARVETQYF. DNA of the CDR3: TGTGCCAGCAGCTCCTTTGCGAGAGTAGAGACCCAGTACTTC. Combining the CDR3 with reference TRBV7-9 and TRBJ2-5 gives the whole variable domain DTGVSQNPRHKITKRGQNVTFRCDPISEHNRLYWYRQTLGQGPEFLTYFQNEAQLEKSRLLSDRFSAERPKGSFSTLEIQRTEQGDSAMYLCASSSFARVETQYFGPGTRLLVL.

The V gene is TRBV2, the J gene TRBJ2-5, with 8 nucleotides matching TRBD2. Germline CDR1 SNHLY, CDR2 FYNNEI. The CDR3 runs to 15 residues. The V segment lost 6 bases and the J segment 3 bases; nucleotides outside the gene matches: 9. CDR3: CASRGAGERKETQYF. For the CDR3, the DNA is TGTGCCAGCAGGGGAGCGGGAGAGAGGAAAGAGACCCAGTACTTC.

V gene TRBV5-4 combines with J gene TRBJ1-4; 11 bases agree with TRBD1. Germline loops: CDR1 SGHNT, CDR2 YYREEE (reference sequence). After removal of 0 bases from V and 10 bases from J, the junction contained 14 bases not matched to a gene. This CDR3 spans 18 amino acids. The CDR3, as DNA: TGTGCCAGCAGCTTGGACGGTGGTCGAGGACAGGGGGCAGGAAAACTGTTTTTT. Translated: CASSLDGGRGQGAGKLFF.

This clone occurred a few times. The V call is TRBV19, the J call TRBJ2-6, with D unresolved. V lost 4 bases and J lost 1, with 8 bases in between. The CDR3 sequence is 15 residues long. CDR1 is LNHDA, CDR2 SQIVND, per germline (reference sequence). The CDR3 region has the DNA TGTGCCAGTAGTACCATGACTTCTGGGGCCAACGTCCTGACTTTC. It encodes CASSTMTSGANVLTF.

The gene calls are TRBV11-2 and TRBJ2-5, with 8 bases lining up with TRBD2. Unmatched junction bases numbered 10, after V lost 6 bases and J lost 1 base. Germline assignment: CDR1 SGHAT and CDR2 FQNNGV. This CDR3 is 16 amino acids long. DNA of the CDR3: TGTGCCAGCAGTTCCCTCGGGGGGGACCTCCAAGAGACCCAGTACTTC. Translation: CASSSLGGDLQETQYF.

V and J are TRBV10-3 and TRBJ1-3, with TRBD1 matching 7 bases. Trimming at V came to 9 bases and at J to 4 bases, leaving 9 bases not matched to a gene. The CDR3 runs 14 residues. Germline CDR1 ENHRY, CDR2 SYGVKD. CDR3 protein: CAIRAGGIGNTIYF. As DNA, the CDR3 is TGTGCCATACGCGCAGGGGGTATAGGAAACACCATATATTTT.

This clone occurred a few times. The rearrangement links TRBV4-3 to TRBJ1-3, with a possible D match to TRBD1 (6 bases). V was shortened by 0 bases and J by 5 bases, with 23 bases between the two germline ends. Germline CDR1 LGHNA, CDR2 YSLEER. The CDR3 runs to 19 residues. Here the CDR3 DNA reads TGCGCCAGCAGCCAAGAAGACTCCCCTCGGGACACACCAAGAAACACCATATATTTT. As protein: CASSQEDSPRDTPRNTIYF.

This clone was found a few times. The chain combines TRBV28 with TRBJ1-1, with D hard to call. V was clipped by 6 bases and J by 6 bases, with 14 bases between them. Germline V gene lookup returns CDR1 MDHEN and CDR2 SYDVKM. CDR3 length: 13 residues. The CDR3 protein is CASRGPSKAEAFF. CDR3 bases: TGTGCCAGCAGGGGCCCCTCCAAGGCTGAAGCTTTCTTT.

This clone is a singleton in its sample. The chain is built from TRBV7-2 and TRBJ2-7; a possible D gene is TRBD2 (6 bases). With 6 bases removed from V and 7 bases from J, the gap between germline ends came to 10 bases. The CDR3 length is 11 residues. The germline CDR1 and CDR2 sequences are SGHTA and FQGNSA. The CDR3 DNA reads as TGTGCCAGCAGGGTAGGAGGGGAGCAGTACTTC. It specifies CASRVGGEQYF. The whole variable domain, remainder taken from reference TRBV7-2 and TRBJ2-7, is GAGVSQSPSNKVTEKGKDVELRCDPISGHTALYWYRQSLGQGLEFLIYFQGNSAPDKSGLPSDRFSAERTGGSVSTLTIQRTQQEDSAVYLCASRVGGEQYFGPGTRLTVT.

This clone was observed a single time. This rearrangement joins TRBV5-1 to TRBJ1-2; a possible D gene is TRBD1 (6 bases). The germline V and J ends were trimmed by 0 bases and 0 bases, with 9 bases remaining between them. CDR1 is SGHRS and CDR2 is YFSETQ in the germline V gene. This CDR3 comprises 15 residues. The CDR3 nucleotides read TGCGCCAGCAGCTTGGGACAGGAAGCTAACTATGGCTACACCTTC. It translates to CASSLGQEANYGYTF.

The V and J genes are TRBV5-1 and TRBJ2-3; tentatively, D is TRBD1 (6 bases). CDR3 length: 14 amino acids. The germline gives CDR1 SGHRS, CDR2 YFSETQ. V dropped 4 bases and J dropped 3 bases, with 12 bases sitting between them. The CDR3 sequence: CASSGLQGTDTQYF. Here the CDR3 DNA reads TGCGCCAGCAGCGGCCTACAGGGAACAGATACGCAGTATTTT.

The V gene is TRBV18, the J gene TRBJ1-6, with 7 bases lining up with TRBD1. J gave up 12 bases and V 3 bases, and 5 bases lay outside the gene matches. Germline CDR1 and CDR2: KGHSH and LQKENI. This CDR3 comprises 13 residues. For the CDR3, the DNA is TGTGCCAGCTCACCCGACAGGGATGGACCCCTCCACTTT. It yields the protein CASSPDRDGPLHF.

The CDR3 DNA reads TGTGCCAGCAGCACCGAGTCGGTTGAGCAGTTCTTC. Its protein is CASSTESVEQFF. This chain joins TRBV5-4 and TRBJ2-1, with no clear D. The germline CDR1 and CDR2 sequences are SGHNT and YYREEE (reference sequence). The CDR3 is made up of 12 amino acids. V was trimmed by 4 bases and J by 9 bases, leaving 11 bases between them.

The J gene is TRBJ2-7, the V gene TRBV18; D is perhaps TRBD2 (6 bases). Trimming took off 3 bases at V and 5 bases at J, with 17 bases between the two ends. Germline V gene data show CDR1 as KGHSH and CDR2 as LQKENI. The CDR3 consists of 15 residues. DNA of the CDR3: TGTGCCAGCTCACCTGACCTAGCGAATCAACACGAGCAGTACTTC. Amino acids: CASSPDLANQHEQYF.

CDR3 DNA sequence: TGCGCCAGCAGCTTGACTAGCGGGGGGAGCTCCTACGAGCAGTACTTC. This encodes CASSLTSGGSSYEQYF. The chain has TRBV5-1 and TRBJ2-7, with 12 nucleotides matching TRBD2. V lost 1 base to trimming and J lost 0 bases; unmatched junction nucleotides: 2. This CDR3 has 16 amino acids. The germline V gene has CDR1 SGHRS and CDR2 YFSETQ.

This sequence joins TRBV7-2 and TRBJ2-7; 15 bases agree with TRBD2. Germline values: CDR1 SGHTA, CDR2 FQGNSA. This CDR3 contains 16 residues. V was pared by 4 bases and J by 7 bases, with 8 bases of the junction left unmatched. The CDR3 nucleotides read TGTGCCAGCAGCTCGGGACTAGCGGGGGGTATGTGGGAGCAGTACTTC. Amino acids: CASSSGLAGGMWEQYF.

CDR3 nucleotide sequence: TGTGCCAGCAGCCCCCAGGTTGGTTCGGCCAATGAAAAACTGTTTTTT. It codes for CASSPQVGSANEKLFF. The rearrangement links TRBV7-9 to TRBJ1-4; the D is unclear. Germline CDR1 is SEHNR and CDR2 is FQNEAQ (reference sequence). This CDR3 is 16 amino acids long. Trimming pared 5 bases from V and 5 bases from J, leaving 18 bases between.

This clone has only a few counts. The V and J genes are TRBV11-1 and TRBJ1-6, with a tentative D call TRBD1 (6 bases). The CDR3 covers 13 residues. The V gene's germline CDR1 is SGHAT and CDR2 FQDESV (reference sequence). Trimming pared 5 bases from V and 7 bases from J, leaving 9 bases between. The DNA of the CDR3 is TGTGCCAGCAGCCCCGACAGGAATTCACCCCTCCACTTT. As protein: CASSPDRNSPLHF.

V and J are TRBV4-2 and TRBJ1-3; D gene unclear. This CDR3 has 14 amino acids. Germline assignment: CDR1 LGHNA and CDR2 YNFKEQ. Trimming stripped 1 base from V and 7 bases from J, with 11 bases between. For the CDR3, the DNA is TGTGCCAGCAGCCAAGTTAGTGAGGGCAACACCATATATTTT. This sequence encodes CASSQVSEGNTIYF.

This clone was counted a few times. The chain uses TRBV19 and TRBJ2-7; the D gene is possibly TRBD1 (6 bases). Between the trimmed V and J ends, which lost 4 bases and 6 bases, there was a span of 19 bases. Germline V gene lookup returns CDR1 LNHDA and CDR2 SQIVND (reference sequence). CDR3 length equals 15 residues. CDR3 protein: CASSTTQGNGGEQYF. The CDR3 nucleotides are TGTGCCAGTAGTACAACACAGGGTAACGGCGGCGAGCAGTACTTC.

This chain links TRBV7-9 with TRBJ1-5; D is unresolved. Germline CDR1 and CDR2: SEHNR and FQNEAQ (reference sequence). Trimming left V 5 bases short and J 7 bases short, with 9 bases between. The CDR3 has 12 residues. As DNA, the CDR3 is TGTGCCAGCAGCGCTGACAACCAGCCCCAGCATTTT. Amino acids: CASSADNQPQHF.

The chain carries TRBV28 and TRBJ2-3; possibly TRBD2 for D (5 bases). CDR3 length: 13 amino acids. The V gene's germline CDR1 is MDHEN and CDR2 SYDVKM. V lost 6 bases and J 4 bases, leaving 11 bases between the germline ends. The CDR3 reads CASSSWGADTQYF. CDR3 sequence (DNA): TGTGCCAGCAGCTCTTGGGGAGCAGATACGCAGTATTTT.

The chain is built from TRBV27 and TRBJ2-2; 9 bases match TRBD1. V trimming: 8 bases; J trimming: 4 bases; junction bases outside the gene matches: 5. CDR3 length equals 14 residues. CDR1 is MNHEY and CDR2 is SMNVEV in the germline V gene (reference sequence). This CDR3 reads CASQRDRVTGELFF. CDR3 nucleotides: TGTGCCAGCCAACGGGACAGGGTCACCGGGGAGCTGTTTTTT.

The chain joins TRBV4-2 to TRBJ1-1, with 7 bases identical to TRBD1. CDR3 length: 15 residues. Germline values: CDR1 LGHNA, CDR2 YNFKEQ. Trimming removed 3 bases from V and 8 bases from J; junction bases left unmatched: 12. CDR3 protein: CASSQVTGRLSEAFF. CDR3 DNA sequence: TGTGCCAGCAGCCAGGTGACAGGGCGGCTTTCGGAAGCTTTCTTT.

This clone was picked up a small number of times. The rearrangement uses TRBV30 and TRBJ2-7, with D tentatively TRBD2 (6 bases). The germline CDR1 and CDR2 sequences are GTSNPN and SVGIG (reference sequence). This CDR3 has 14 residues. With 4 bases removed from V and 4 bases from J, the gap between germline ends came to 17 bases. CDR3 in DNA: TGTGCCTGGACCCCAGGAGGGTATCTTTACGAGCAGTACTTC. This sequence encodes CAWTPGGYLYEQYF. The full variable domain, completed using reference TRBV30 and TRBJ2-7, is SQTIHQWPATLVQPVGSPLSLECTVEGTSNPNLYWYRQAAGRGLQLLFYSVGIGQISSEVPQNLSASRPQDRQFILSSKKLLLSDSGFYLCAWTPGGYLYEQYFGPGTRLTVT.

V and J are TRBV9 and TRBJ1-1; D unresolved. The CDR3 is made up of 13 amino acids. Trimming left V 0 bases short and J 7 bases short, with 10 bases between. Germline loops: CDR1 SGDLS, CDR2 YYNGEE. The CDR3 DNA reads as TGTGCCAGCAGCGTAGACCAGGTCGGTGAAGCTTTCTTT. Protein: CASSVDQVGEAFF.